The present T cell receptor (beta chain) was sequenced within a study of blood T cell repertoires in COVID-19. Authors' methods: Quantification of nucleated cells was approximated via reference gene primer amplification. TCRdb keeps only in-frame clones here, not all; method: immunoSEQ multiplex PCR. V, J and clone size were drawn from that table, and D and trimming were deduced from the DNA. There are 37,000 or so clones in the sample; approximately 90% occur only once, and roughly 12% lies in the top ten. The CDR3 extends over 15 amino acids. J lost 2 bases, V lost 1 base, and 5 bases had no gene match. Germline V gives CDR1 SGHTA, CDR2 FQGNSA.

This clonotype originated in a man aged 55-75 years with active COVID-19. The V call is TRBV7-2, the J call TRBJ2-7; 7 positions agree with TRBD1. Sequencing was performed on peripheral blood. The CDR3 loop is CASSLDRGNPYEQYF. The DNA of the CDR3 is TGTGCCAGCAGCTTAGACAGGGGAAATCCCTACGAGCAGTACTTC.